These 5 T cell receptor beta chains came from one sample sequenced in a study of molecular identifiers for immune sequencing clone quantification. From the PCR reads, TCRdb called clonotypes with MiXCR, one entry per CDR3 protein. This sample has some 96,000 distinct CDR3 sequences, with 24% found just once. The sample taken for sequencing was naive CD8+ T cells from blood, with Jurkat cell RNA spiked in. Stated subset: FACS-sorted CD8+CD4-CCR7+CD45RA+ naive T cells. The receptors originated from a human donor in good health. Some libraries in this study had Jurkat cell RNA spiked in.

In regard to this clonotype: This sequence may be a read error, since a much larger clone differs from it by one base. The J gene is TRBJ1-5, the V gene TRBV30, with TRBD1 as a possible D gene (5 bases). Germline assignment: CDR1 GTSNPN and CDR2 SVGIG (reference sequence). The CDR3 length is 15 residues. The CDR3 spells CAWTPGSNSDQPQHF. For the CDR3, the DNA is TGTGCCTGGACCCCAGGGAGTAATAGCGATCAGCCCCAGCATTTT.

Many counts were recorded for this clonotype. This CDR3 is CSARDGEGYTEAFF. CDR3 in DNA: TGCAGTGCTAGAGATGGGGAGGGATACACTGAAGCTTTCTTT. The chain is built from TRBV20-1 and TRBJ1-1; unclear D gene. The V gene lost 0 bases and the J gene lost 3 bases, with 11 bases spanning the gap. In germline, CDR1 is DFQATT, CDR2 SNEGSKA (reference sequence). The length of the CDR3 is 14 residues.

A word on this clonotype: Given a much more abundant clone one base away, this may be a read error. V and J are TRBV27 and TRBJ2-3, with 9 bases identical to TRBD2. This CDR3 is 16 amino acids long. The V gene end was trimmed by 0 bases and the J gene end by 4 bases; junction bases not matched to a gene: 5. The germline CDR1 and CDR2 sequences are MNHEY and SMNVEV (reference sequence). The CDR3 DNA follows: TGTGCCAGCAGTTTATCTAGCGGGGGTTCATCAGATACGCAGTATTTT. Translating gives CASSLSSGGSSDTQYF.

The sample holds many counts of this clonotype. The chain is built from TRBV28 and TRBJ1-1; TRBD1 matches 9 bases. CDR1 is MDHEN and CDR2 is SYDVKM in the germline V gene. The V and J ends lost 3 bases and 3 bases, in that order; junction bases with no gene match: 5. CDR3 length: 15 amino acids. CDR3: CASSFRGTGHTEAFF. CDR3 nucleotides: TGTGCCAGCAGTTTCCGCGGGACAGGGCACACTGAAGCTTTCTTT.

This clonotype was seen ten or more times. This rearrangement joins TRBV25-1 to TRBJ1-6; D is unclear. V lost 2 bases to trimming and J lost 5 bases, with 13 bases between them. The CDR3 has 16 amino acids. CDR1 is MGHDK and CDR2 is SYGVNS in the germline V gene. The CDR3 spells CASSERRVQDNSPLHF. The CDR3, as DNA: TGTGCCAGCAGTGAAAGGAGGGTTCAGGATAATTCACCCCTCCACTTT.